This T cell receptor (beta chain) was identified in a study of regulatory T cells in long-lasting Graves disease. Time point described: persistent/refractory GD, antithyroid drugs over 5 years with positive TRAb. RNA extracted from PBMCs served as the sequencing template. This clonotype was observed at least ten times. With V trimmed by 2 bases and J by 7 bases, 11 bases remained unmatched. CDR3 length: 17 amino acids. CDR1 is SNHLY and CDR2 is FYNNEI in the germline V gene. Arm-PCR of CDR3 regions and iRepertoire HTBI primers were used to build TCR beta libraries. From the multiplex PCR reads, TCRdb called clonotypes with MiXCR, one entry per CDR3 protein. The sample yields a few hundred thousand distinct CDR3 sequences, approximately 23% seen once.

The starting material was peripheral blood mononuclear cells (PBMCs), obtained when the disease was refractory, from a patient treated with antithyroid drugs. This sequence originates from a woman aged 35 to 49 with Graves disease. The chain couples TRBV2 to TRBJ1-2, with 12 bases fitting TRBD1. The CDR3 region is CASSEYVWGQGALGYTF. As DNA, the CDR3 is TGTGCCAGCAGTGAATATGTGTGGGGACAGGGGGCTCTTGGCTACACCTTC.